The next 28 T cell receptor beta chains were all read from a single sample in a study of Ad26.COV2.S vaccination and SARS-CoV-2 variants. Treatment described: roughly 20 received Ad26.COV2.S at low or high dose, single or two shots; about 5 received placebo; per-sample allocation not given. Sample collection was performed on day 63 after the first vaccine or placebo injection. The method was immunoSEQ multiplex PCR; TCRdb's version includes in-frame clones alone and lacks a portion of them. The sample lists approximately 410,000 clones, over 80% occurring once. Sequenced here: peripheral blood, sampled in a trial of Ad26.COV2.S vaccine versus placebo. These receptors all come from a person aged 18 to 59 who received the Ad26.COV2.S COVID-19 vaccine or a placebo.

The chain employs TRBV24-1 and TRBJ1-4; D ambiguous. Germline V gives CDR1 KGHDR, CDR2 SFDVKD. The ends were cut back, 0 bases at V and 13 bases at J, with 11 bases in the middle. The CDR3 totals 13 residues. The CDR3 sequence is CATSDLGGEGLFF. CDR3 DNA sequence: TGTGCCACCAGTGATTTGGGCGGTGAGGGACTGTTTTTT.

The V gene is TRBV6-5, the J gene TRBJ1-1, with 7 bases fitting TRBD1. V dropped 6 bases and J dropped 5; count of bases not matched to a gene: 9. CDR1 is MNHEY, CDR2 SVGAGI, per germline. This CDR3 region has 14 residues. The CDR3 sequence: CASRASGGGTEAFF. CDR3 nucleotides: TGTGCCAGCAGGGCATCAGGGGGTGGGACTGAAGCTTTCTTT.

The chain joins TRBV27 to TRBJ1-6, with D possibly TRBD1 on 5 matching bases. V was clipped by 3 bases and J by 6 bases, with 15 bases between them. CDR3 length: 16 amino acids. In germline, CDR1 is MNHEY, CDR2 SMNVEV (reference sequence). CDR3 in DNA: TGTGCCAGCAGTTTTGGGCCAGGGTTTCCTAATTCACCCCTCCACTTT. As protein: CASSFGPGFPNSPLHF.

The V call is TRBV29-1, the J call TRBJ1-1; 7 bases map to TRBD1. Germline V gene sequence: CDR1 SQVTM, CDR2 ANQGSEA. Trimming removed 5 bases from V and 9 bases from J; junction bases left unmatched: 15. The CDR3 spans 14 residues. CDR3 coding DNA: TGCAGCGTTCCAAAGGAGGGGGCGAGTCAGAAAGCTTTCTTT. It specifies CSVPKEGASQKAFF.

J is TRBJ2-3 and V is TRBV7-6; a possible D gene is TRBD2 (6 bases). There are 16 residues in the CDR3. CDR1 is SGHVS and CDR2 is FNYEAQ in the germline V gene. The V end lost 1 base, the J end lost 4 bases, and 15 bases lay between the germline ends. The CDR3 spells CASSLVETRASDTQYF. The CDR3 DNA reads TGTGCCAGCAGCTTAGTCGAGACTAGAGCGTCAGATACGCAGTATTTT.

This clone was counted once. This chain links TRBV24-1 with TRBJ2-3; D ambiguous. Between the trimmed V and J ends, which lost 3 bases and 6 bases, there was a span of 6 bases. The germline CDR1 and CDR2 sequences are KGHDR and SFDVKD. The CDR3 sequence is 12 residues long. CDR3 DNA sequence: TGTGCCACCAGTGATCCGAGGGATACGCAGTATTTT. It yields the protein CATSDPRDTQYF.

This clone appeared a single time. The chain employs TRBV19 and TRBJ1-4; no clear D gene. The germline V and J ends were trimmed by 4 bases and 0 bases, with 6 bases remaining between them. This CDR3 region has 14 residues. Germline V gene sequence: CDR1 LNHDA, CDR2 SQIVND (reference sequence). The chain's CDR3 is CASSRVATNEKLFF. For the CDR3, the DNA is TGTGCCAGTAGTAGGGTGGCAACTAATGAAAAACTGTTTTTT.

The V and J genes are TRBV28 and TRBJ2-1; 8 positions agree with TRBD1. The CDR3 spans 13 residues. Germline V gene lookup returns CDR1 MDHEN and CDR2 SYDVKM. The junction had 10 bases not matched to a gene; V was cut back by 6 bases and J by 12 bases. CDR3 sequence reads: CASRAQGVVGQFF. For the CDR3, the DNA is TGTGCCAGCAGGGCACAGGGGGTTGTTGGGCAGTTCTTC.

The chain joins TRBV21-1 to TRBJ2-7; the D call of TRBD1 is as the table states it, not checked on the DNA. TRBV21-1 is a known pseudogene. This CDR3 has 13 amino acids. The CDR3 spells CASSNRDSYEQYF. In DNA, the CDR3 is TGTGCCAGCAGCAATCGGGACAGCTACGAGCAGTACTTC.

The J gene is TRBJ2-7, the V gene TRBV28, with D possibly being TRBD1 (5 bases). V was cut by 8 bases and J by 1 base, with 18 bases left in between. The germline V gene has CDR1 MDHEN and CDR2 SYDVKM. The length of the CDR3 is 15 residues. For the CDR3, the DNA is TGTGCCAGCCGTCGGGCAGGGCCGATATCCTACGAGCAGTACTTC. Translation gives CASRRAGPISYEQYF. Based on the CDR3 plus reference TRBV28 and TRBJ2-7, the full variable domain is DVKVTQSSRYLVKRTGEKVFLECVQDMDHENMFWYRQDPGLGLRLIYFSYDVKMKEKGDIPEGYSVSREKKERFSLILESASTNQTSMYLCASRRAGPISYEQYFGPGTRLTVT.

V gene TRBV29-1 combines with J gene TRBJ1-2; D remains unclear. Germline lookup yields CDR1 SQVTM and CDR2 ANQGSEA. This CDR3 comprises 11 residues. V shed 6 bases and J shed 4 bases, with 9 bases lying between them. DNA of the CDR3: TGCAGCGTCCCCGCCCCCTATGGCTACACCTTC. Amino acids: CSVPAPYGYTF. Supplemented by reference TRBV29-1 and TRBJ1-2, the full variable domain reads SAVISQKPSRDICQRGTSLTIQCQVDSQVTMMFWYRQQPGQSLTLIATANQGSEATYESGFVIDKFPISRPNLTFSTLTVSNMSPEDSSIYLCSVPAPYGYTFGSGTRLTVV.

The chain's CDR3 is CASRGQTGPGLLTYEQYF. Here the CDR3 DNA reads TGTGCCAGCAGAGGGCAGACAGGGCCCGGGTTACTAACCTACGAGCAGTACTTC. J is TRBJ2-7 and V is TRBV21-1; the table's D call TRBD1 went unverified against the DNA. TRBV21-1 is marked as a pseudogene. The CDR3 spans 18 residues.

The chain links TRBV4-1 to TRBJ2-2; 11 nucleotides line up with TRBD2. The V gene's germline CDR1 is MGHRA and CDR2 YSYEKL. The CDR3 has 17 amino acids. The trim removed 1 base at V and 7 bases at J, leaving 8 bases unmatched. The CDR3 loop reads CASSQAGTSGFNGELFF. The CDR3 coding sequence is TGCGCCAGCAGCCAAGCCGGGACTAGCGGTTTCAACGGGGAGCTGTTTTTT.

CDR3 region: CASSLGEGGNQPQHF. In nucleotides, the CDR3 is TGTGCCAGCAGCTTAGGGGAGGGCGGCAATCAGCCCCAGCATTTT. The chain uses TRBV7-2 and TRBJ1-5; D not resolved. CDR3 size: 15 residues. V was trimmed by 1 base and J by 2 bases, leaving 9 bases between them. Looked up from germline, CDR1 is SGHTA and CDR2 is FQGNSA.

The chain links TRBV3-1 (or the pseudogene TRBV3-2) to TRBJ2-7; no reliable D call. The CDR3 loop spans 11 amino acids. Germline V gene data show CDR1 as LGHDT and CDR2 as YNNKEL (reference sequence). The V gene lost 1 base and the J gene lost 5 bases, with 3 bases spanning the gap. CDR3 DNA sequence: TGTGCCAGCAGCCAAGTTGACGAGCAGTACTTC. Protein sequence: CASSQVDEQYF.

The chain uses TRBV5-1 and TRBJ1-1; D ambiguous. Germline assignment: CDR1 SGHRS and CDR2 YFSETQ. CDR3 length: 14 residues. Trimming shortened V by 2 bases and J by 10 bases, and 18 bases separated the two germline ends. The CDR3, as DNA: TGCGCCAGCAGCTTCGGAGATCTATCCCGGGCAGCTTTCTTT. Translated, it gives CASSFGDLSRAAFF.

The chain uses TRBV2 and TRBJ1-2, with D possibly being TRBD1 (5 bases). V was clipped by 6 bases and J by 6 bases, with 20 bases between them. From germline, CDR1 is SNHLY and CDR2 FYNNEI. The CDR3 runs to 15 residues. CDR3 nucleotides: TGTGCCAGCAGCGGGACTAGGTACGGGGGAAATGGCTACACCTTC. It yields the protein CASSGTRYGGNGYTF. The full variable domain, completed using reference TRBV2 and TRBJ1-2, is EPEVTQTPSHQVTQMGQEVILRCVPISNHLYFYWYRQILGQKVEFLVSFYNNEISEKSEIFDDQFSVERPDGSNFTLKIRSTKLEDSAMYFCASSGTRYGGNGYTFGSGTRLTVV.

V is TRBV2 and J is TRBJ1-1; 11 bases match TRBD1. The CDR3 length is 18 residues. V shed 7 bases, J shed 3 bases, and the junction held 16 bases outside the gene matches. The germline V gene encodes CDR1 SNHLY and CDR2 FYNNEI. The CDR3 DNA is TGTGCCAGCACTAGGACAGGGGGCTCTTTGACGGATCACACTGAAGCTTTCTTT. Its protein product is CASTRTGGSLTDHTEAFF.

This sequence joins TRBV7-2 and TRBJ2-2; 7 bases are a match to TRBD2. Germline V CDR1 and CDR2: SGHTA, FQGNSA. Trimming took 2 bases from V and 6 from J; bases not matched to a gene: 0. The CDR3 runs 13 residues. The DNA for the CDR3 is TGTGCCAGCAGCTTACTAGCGGCCGGGGAGCTGTTTTTT. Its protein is CASSLLAAGELFF.

The CDR3 nucleotides are TGTGCCAGCAGTTATACAGCGGGGGGGCAGGAGACCCAGTACTTC. Translating it yields CASSYTAGGQETQYF. This chain connects TRBV6-2 or TRBV6-3 to TRBJ2-5, with 10 bases aligning to TRBD2. The CDR3 totals 15 residues. From germline, CDR1 is MNHEY and CDR2 SVGEGT. V dropped 3 bases and J dropped 5; count of bases not matched to a gene: 6.

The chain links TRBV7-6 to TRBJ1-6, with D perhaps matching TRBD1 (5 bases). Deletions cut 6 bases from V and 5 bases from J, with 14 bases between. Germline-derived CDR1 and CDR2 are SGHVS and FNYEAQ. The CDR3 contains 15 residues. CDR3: CASSPTGTNNSPLHF. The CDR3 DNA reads TGTGCCAGCAGTCCAACCGGGACTAATAATTCACCCCTCCACTTT.

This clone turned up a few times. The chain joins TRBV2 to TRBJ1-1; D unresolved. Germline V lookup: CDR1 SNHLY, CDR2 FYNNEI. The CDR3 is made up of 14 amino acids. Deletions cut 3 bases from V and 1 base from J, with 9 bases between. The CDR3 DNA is TGTGCCAGCAGTGATCTGGCCGCGAACACTGAAGCTTTCTTT. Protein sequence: CASSDLAANTEAFF.

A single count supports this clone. The CDR3 loop is CASSPGFWGSTDTQYF. CDR3 bases: TGTGCCAGCAGCCCAGGATTTTGGGGTAGCACAGATACGCAGTATTTT. The genes are TRBV28 and TRBJ2-3, with D hard to call. The CDR3 consists of 16 residues. Germline V gives CDR1 MDHEN, CDR2 SYDVKM. V lost 6 bases, J lost 0 bases, and 16 bases lay in between.

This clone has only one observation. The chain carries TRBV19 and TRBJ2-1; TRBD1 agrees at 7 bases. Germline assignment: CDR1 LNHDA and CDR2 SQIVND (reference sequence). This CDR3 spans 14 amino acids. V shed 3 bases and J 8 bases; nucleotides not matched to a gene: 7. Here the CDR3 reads CASSIQGVFDEQFF. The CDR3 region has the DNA TGTGCCAGTAGTATCCAGGGGGTATTCGATGAGCAGTTCTTC.

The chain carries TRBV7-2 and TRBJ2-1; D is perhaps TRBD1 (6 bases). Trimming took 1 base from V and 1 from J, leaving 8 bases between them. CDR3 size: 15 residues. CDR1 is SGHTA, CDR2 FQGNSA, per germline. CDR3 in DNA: TGTGCCAGCAGCTTAGACAGGGTGTCCTACAATGAGCAGTTCTTC. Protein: CASSLDRVSYNEQFF.

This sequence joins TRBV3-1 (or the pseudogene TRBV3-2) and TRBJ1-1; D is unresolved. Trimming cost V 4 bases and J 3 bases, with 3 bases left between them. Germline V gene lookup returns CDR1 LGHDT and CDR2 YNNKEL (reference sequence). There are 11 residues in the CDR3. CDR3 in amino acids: CASSPHTEAFF. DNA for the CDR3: TGTGCCAGCAGCCCCCACACTGAAGCTTTCTTT.

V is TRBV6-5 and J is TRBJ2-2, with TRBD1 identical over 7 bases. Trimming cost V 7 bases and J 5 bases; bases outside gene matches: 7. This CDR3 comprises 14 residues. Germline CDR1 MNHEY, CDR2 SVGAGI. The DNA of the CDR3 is TGTGCCAGCAACACAGGGGAAGGGACCGGGGAGCTGTTTTTT. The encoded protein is CASNTGEGTGELFF.

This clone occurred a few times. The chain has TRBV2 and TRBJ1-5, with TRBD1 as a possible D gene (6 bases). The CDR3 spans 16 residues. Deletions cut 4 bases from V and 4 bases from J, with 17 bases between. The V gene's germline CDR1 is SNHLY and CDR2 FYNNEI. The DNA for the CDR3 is TGTGCCAGCAGTGCACCTCCAGGACAGTCTAATCAGCCCCAGCATTTT. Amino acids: CASSAPPGQSNQPQHF.